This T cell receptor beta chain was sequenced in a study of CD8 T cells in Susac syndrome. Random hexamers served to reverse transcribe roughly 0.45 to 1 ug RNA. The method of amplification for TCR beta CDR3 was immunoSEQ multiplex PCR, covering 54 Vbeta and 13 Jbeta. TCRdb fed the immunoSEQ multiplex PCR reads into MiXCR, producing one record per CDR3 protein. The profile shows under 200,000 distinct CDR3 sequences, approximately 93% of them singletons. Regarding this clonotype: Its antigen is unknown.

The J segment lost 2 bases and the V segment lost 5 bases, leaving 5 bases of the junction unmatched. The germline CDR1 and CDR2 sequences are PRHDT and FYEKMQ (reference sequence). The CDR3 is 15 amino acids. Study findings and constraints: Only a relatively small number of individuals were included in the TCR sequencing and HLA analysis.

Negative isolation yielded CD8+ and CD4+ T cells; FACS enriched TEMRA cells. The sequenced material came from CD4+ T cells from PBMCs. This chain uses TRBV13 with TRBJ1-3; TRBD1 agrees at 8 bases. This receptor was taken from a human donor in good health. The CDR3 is CASSARTGPGNTIYF. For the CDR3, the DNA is TGTGCCAGCAGCGCCAGGACAGGGCCTGGAAACACCATATATTTT.